The clone carrying this TCR beta chain was found many times. Antigen: not known. Method: immunoSEQ multiplex PCR; TCRdb's copy keeps in-frame clones and lacks some. The record shows 35,000 to 45,000 clones for this sample, with no singletons present. The sample is drawn from a study of T cells after posttransplantation cyclophosphamide. Broader study findings: TRB clonality was highly associated with recipient CMV seropositivity and reactivation. Later post-transplant blood repertoires were often dominated by donor CD8+ memory clones.

Sequencing used PBMCs. This sequence was found in a man aged 35 to 55 in good health, CMV-negative, and a related stem cell transplant donor.

The CDR3 loop is CASTTGGSLAKNIQYF. Written as DNA, the CDR3 is TGTGCCAGCACCACGGGGGGGAGCCTAGCCAAAAACATTCAGTACTTC. The rearrangement links TRBV6-6 to TRBJ2-4; 8 nucleotides align to TRBD2. The CDR3 has 16 residues. The ends lost 7 bases at V and 0 bases at J; junction bases unmatched: 8. CDR1 is MNHNY and CDR2 is SVGAGI in the germline V gene (reference sequence).